The clone carrying this T cell receptor beta chain was counted ten times or more. The antigen remains unidentified. With no exception, relapse followed autologous stem cell transplantation in all patients, and brentuximab vedotin exposure varied. This entry comes from a study of PD-1 blockade in classical Hodgkin lymphoma. Overall study results and limits: Diversity in CD4+ TCRs, unlike that measured in CD8+ TCRs, had risen significantly by C4D1. Patients with a complete response exhibited baseline diversity comparable to newly diagnosed patients. Prior therapy or disease activity may underlie the repertoire differences, whose causes remain undefined.

The CDR3 totals 16 residues. Only in-frame clones appear in the TCRdb table, and some are missing; sequencing was by immunoSEQ multiplex PCR. Here the sample spans approximately 44,000 clones, 65% to 80% being singletons. This sequence originates from a human donor with classical Hodgkin lymphoma. Sequences were derived from peripheral blood mononuclear cells (PBMCs), sampled at baseline. The chain combines TRBV21-1 with TRBJ1-2; TRBD1, the table's D call, lacks a check against the DNA. TRBV21-1 is flagged as a pseudogene. The CDR3 bases are TGTGCCAGCAGCAAAGTTTGGCAGGGGGCGCCCATCGGCTACACCTTC. Translating gives CASSKVWQGAPIGYTF.